The 14 T cell receptor beta chains below all came from one sample that was sequenced in a study of human T cells and chemical hapten exposure. As to time point: patch test 1, 2 weeks after DPC sensitization. Treatment meaning: therapeutic diphenylcyclopropenone sensitization with weekly scalp DPC. TCRdb reprocessed the RACE reads with MiXCR, giving one entry per CDR3 protein. The sample holds some 170,000 distinct CDR3 sequences, about a fifth seen once. This sample comprised whole blood, obtained in connection with sensitization to the hapten diphenylcyclopropenone (DPC). The source is a woman between 50 and 59 years old with alopecia areata. Some clones in this sample may be carry-over from other donors' samples.

The rearrangement uses TRBV28 and TRBJ1-4; a possible D gene is TRBD1 (6 bases). V lost 10 bases to trimming and J lost 8 bases, with 20 bases between them. CDR1 and CDR2 (germline): MDHEN, SYDVKM. The CDR3 is made up of 14 amino acids. CDR3 DNA sequence: TGTGCCACCTCAACCAGGGGCCCACTCGAAAAACTGTTTTTT. This codes for CATSTRGPLEKLFF.

This clonotype was seen only a few times. The CDR3 DNA is TGTGCCAGCAGCCCCGGGACTAGCGGTAACTACAATGAGCAGTTCTTC. Translation gives CASSPGTSGNYNEQFF. The chain employs TRBV6-6 and TRBJ2-1, with 11 bases that match TRBD2. V shed 6 bases and J 3 bases; nucleotides not matched to a gene: 7. This CDR3 has 16 residues. The germline gives CDR1 MNHNY, CDR2 SVGAGI (reference sequence).

This clonotype has ten or more counts. The chain couples TRBV6-2 or TRBV6-3 to TRBJ2-7; no firm D call. CDR1 and CDR2 (germline): MNHEY, SVGEGT. CDR3 length equals 14 residues. Trimming removed 6 bases at V and 4 bases at J, with 16 bases between. The CDR3: CASSLGGIRYEQYF. Here the CDR3 DNA reads TGTGCCAGCAGCCTCGGTGGGATAAGGTACGAGCAGTACTTC.

The genes are TRBV19 and TRBJ2-7, with 7 bases fitting TRBD2. The J segment lost 0 bases and the V segment lost 7 bases, leaving 6 bases of the junction unmatched. This CDR3 spans 14 amino acids. CDR1 and CDR2 from the germline V gene are LNHDA and SQIVND (reference sequence). As DNA, the CDR3 is TGTGCCAGTACCCGCGGGGGTAACTCCTACGAGCAGTACTTC. This encodes CASTRGGNSYEQYF.

The rearrangement uses TRBV10-3 and TRBJ1-5; 7 bases map to TRBD1. Germline assignment: CDR1 ENHRY and CDR2 SYGVKD. The CDR3 totals 16 residues. Germline trimming cut 2 bases from V and 0 bases from J; bases unmatched to any gene: 4. CDR3 residues: CAISEGGQYSNQPQHF. CDR3 nucleotide sequence: TGTGCCATCAGTGAGGGGGGACAGTATAGCAATCAGCCCCAGCATTTT.

J is TRBJ1-2 and V is TRBV25-1; 8 nucleotides match TRBD1. The V gene end was trimmed by 1 base and the J gene end by 0 bases; junction bases not matched to a gene: 4. There are 16 residues in the CDR3. Germline V gives CDR1 MGHDK, CDR2 SYGVNS. CDR3 residues: CASSESGGAPNYGYTF. The CDR3 nucleotides are TGTGCCAGCAGTGAATCAGGGGGCGCCCCTAACTATGGCTACACCTTC.

This clonotype was counted only a few times. The chain carries TRBV29-1 and TRBJ2-3; 9 bases map to TRBD2. Germline V gene data show CDR1 as SQVTM and CDR2 as ANQGSEA. The CDR3 covers 17 residues. V gave up 1 base and J gave up 6 bases; unmatched junction bases: 14. CDR3 loop: CSVEGGLAGTGSDTQYF. The CDR3 bases are TGCAGCGTTGAAGGCGGGCTAGCGGGGACCGGGAGCGATACGCAGTATTTT.

The V call is TRBV5-1, the J call TRBJ2-5, with TRBD1 matching over 7 bases. The ends lost 5 bases at V and 1 base at J; junction bases unmatched: 8. Per germline, CDR1 SGHRS and CDR2 YFSETQ. The CDR3 has 15 amino acids. CDR3 nucleotide sequence: TGCGCCAGCAGATTCCAGACAGGGAGCCAAGAGACCCAGTACTTC. It specifies CASRFQTGSQETQYF.

V and J are TRBV6-2 or TRBV6-3 and TRBJ1-2; D is possibly TRBD1 (6 bases). Germline loops: CDR1 MNHEY, CDR2 SVGEGT. CDR3 length equals 13 residues. With 5 bases removed from V and 4 bases from J, the gap between germline ends came to 11 bases. DNA of the CDR3: TGTGCCAGCAGTCGAGACAGGTTCTATGGCTACACCTTC. Amino acid sequence: CASSRDRFYGYTF.

This clonotype appeared many times. The chain joins TRBV9 to TRBJ2-3; D is undetermined. Germline CDR1 is SGDLS and CDR2 is YYNGEE. The CDR3 sequence is 15 residues long. V dropped 3 bases and J dropped 1 base, with 12 bases sitting between them. The CDR3 DNA sequence: TGTGCCAGCAGCGCAACGAAGAGTGGCACAGATACGCAGTATTTT. Translation gives CASSATKSGTDTQYF.

The chain combines TRBV11-2 with TRBJ2-3, with D perhaps TRBD2 (5 bases). The CDR3 spans 13 residues. Germline V gives CDR1 SGHAT, CDR2 FQNNGV. The V gene lost 5 bases and the J gene lost 0 bases, with 6 bases spanning the gap. The CDR3 region is CASSRGSTDTQYF. The CDR3 DNA reads as TGTGCCAGCAGCCGGGGAAGCACAGATACGCAGTATTTT. The variable domain in full, completed from reference TRBV11-2 and TRBJ2-3, reads EAGVAQSPRYKIIEKRQSVAFWCNPISGHATLYWYQQILGQGPKLLIQFQNNGVVDDSQLPKDRFSAERLKGVDSTLKIQPAKLEDSAVYLCASSRGSTDTQYFGPGTRLTVL.

The chain joins TRBV5-1 to TRBJ1-1; a possible D gene is TRBD1 (5 bases). In germline, CDR1 is SGHRS, CDR2 YFSETQ. This CDR3 has 15 amino acids. Trimming shortened V by 0 bases and J by 0 bases, and 9 bases separated the two germline ends. For the CDR3, the DNA is TGCGCCAGCAGCTTGGGTGTGGGACTGAACACTGAAGCTTTCTTT. Residues: CASSLGVGLNTEAFF.

The chain joins TRBV6-2 or TRBV6-3 to TRBJ2-5; 14 positions match TRBD2. The CDR3 totals 17 residues. Germline V lookup: CDR1 MNHEY, CDR2 SVGEGT. V was clipped by 8 bases and J by 1 base; unmatched bases: 9. The CDR3 coding sequence is TGTGCCAGCGGTACCGGACTAGCGGGAGGATTCCAAGAGACCCAGTACTTC. Translated: CASGTGLAGGFQETQYF.

The sample holds a few counts of this clonotype. The CDR3 nucleotides are TGCGCCAGCAGCCTGGAGGGGGCAGGCGAAGAGACCCAGTACTTC. Translating it yields CASSLEGAGEETQYF. The chain carries TRBV5-1 and TRBJ2-5; the D gene is possibly TRBD1 (7 bases). The CDR3 totals 15 residues. Trimming left V 4 bases short and J 3 bases short, with 16 bases between. Germline values: CDR1 SGHRS, CDR2 YFSETQ.